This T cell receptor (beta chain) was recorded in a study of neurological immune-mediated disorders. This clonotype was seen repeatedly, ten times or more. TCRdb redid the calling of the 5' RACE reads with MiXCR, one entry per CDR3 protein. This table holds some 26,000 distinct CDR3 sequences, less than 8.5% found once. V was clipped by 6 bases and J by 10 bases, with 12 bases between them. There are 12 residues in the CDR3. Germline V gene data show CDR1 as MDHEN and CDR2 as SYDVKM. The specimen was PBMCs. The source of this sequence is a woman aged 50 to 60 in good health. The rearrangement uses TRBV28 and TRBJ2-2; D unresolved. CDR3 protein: CASRGFAVELFF. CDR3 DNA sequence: TGTGCCAGCAGGGGCTTCGCCGTGGAGCTGTTTTTT.